Detailed here is one T cell receptor (beta chain). The sample belongs to a study of technical replicates of blood from a handful of donors. Clones were sequenced by immunoSEQ multiplex PCR, and TCRdb holds only the in-frame ones, with some missing. The data hold around 92,000 clones, with more than 90% observed a single time. Sequenced input: T cells isolated from PBMCs. The clonotype comes from a human donor in good health.

The CDR3 bases are TGCGCCAGCAGCTACGGACTAGCGGGGGATGAGCAGTTCTTC. This sequence encodes CASSYGLAGDEQFF. The gene calls are TRBV10-1 and TRBJ2-1; 13 bases fit TRBD2. Germline V gene data show CDR1 as WNHNN and CDR2 as SYGVQD (reference sequence). The CDR3 consists of 14 residues. The junction had 4 bases not matched to a gene; V was cut back by 6 bases and J by 8 bases.